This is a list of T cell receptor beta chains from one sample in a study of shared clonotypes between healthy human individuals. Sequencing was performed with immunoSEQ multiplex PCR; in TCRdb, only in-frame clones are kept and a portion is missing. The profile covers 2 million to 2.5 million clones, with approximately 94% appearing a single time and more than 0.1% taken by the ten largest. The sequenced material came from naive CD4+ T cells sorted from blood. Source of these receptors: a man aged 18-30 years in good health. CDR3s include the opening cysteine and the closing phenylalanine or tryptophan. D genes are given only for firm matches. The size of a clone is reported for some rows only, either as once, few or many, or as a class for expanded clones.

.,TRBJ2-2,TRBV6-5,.,CASSYQSGNTGELFF,TGTGCCAGCAGTTACCAGTCAGGGAACACCGGGGAGCTGTTTTTT
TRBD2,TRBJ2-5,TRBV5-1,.,CASSVAGGRETQYF,TGCGCCAGCAGCGTAGCGGGAGGTAGAGAGACCCAGTACTTC
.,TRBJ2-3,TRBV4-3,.,CASSQEWGPPTDTQYF,TGCGCCAGCAGCCAAGAATGGGGCCCACCCACAGATACGCAGTATTTT
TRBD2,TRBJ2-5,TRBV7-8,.,CASSLGALAGHQETQYF,TGTGCCAGCAGCTTAGGGGCACTAGCGGGCCACCAAGAGACCCAGTACTTC
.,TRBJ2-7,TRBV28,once,CASSLYYSEGGEQYF,TGTGCCAGCAGTTTATATTACTCTGAGGGGGGCGAGCAGTACTTC
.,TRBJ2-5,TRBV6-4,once,CATTGGAQETQYF,TGTGCCACCACTGGGGGAGCTCAAGAGACCCAGTACTTC
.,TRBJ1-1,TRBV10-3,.,CATERGPNTEAFF,TGTGCCACCGAACGGGGTCCGAACACTGAAGCTTTCTTT
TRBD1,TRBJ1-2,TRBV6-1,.,CASSARQGSFYGYTF,TGTGCCAGCAGTGCACGACAGGGGTCCTTCTATGGCTACACCTTC
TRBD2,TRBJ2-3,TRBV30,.,CAWSPTSGYTDTQYF,TGTGCCTGGAGTCCGACTAGCGGGTACACAGATACGCAGTATTTT
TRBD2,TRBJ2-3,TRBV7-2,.,CASSFQRTSGTSTDTQYF,TGTGCCAGCAGCTTTCAAAGGACTAGCGGGACTAGCACAGATACGCAGTATTTT
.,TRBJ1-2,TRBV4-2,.,CASSQDVRSNYGYTF,TGTGCCAGCAGCCAAGACGTCCGCAGTAACTATGGCTACACCTTC
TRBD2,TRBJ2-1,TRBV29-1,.,CSARPGTSGSTEQFF,TGCAGCGCTAGACCCGGGACTAGCGGGAGTACTGAGCAGTTCTTC
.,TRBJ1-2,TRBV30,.,CAWSVSPSSVYTF,TGTGCCTGGAGTGTAAGTCCCAGTTCAGTCTACACCTTC
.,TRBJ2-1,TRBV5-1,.,CASSLTGNSYNEQFF,TGCGCCAGCAGCTTGACAGGGAATTCCTACAATGAGCAGTTCTTC
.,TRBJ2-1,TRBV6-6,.,CASKGGFDNEQFF,TGTGCCAGCAAAGGCGGGTTCGACAATGAGCAGTTCTTC
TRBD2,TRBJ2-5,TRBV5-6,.,CASNGGAETQYF,TGTGCCAGCAACGGGGGGGCGGAGACCCAGTACTTC